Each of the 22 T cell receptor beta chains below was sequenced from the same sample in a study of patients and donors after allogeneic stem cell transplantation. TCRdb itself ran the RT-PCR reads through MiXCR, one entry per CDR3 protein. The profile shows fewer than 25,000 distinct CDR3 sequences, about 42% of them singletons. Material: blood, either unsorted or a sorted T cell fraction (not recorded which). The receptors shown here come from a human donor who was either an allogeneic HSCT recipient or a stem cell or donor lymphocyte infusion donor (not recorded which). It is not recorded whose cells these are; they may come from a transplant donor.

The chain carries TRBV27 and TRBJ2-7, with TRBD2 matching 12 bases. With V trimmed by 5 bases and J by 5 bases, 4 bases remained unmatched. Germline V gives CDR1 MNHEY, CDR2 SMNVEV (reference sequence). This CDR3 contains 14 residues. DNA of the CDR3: TGTGCCAGCAGTACTAGCGGGAGGAAGCACGAGCAGTACTTC. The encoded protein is CASSTSGRKHEQYF.

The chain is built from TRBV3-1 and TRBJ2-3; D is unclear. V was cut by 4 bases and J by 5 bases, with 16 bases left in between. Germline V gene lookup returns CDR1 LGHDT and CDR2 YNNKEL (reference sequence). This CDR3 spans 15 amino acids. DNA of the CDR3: TGTGCCAGCAGCCCCATTTCCCAACGGGTAGATACGCAGTATTTT. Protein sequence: CASSPISQRVDTQYF.

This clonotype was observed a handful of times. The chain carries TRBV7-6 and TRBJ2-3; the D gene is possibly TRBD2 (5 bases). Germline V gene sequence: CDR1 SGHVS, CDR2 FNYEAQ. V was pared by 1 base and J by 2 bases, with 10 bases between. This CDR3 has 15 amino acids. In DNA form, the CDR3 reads TGTGCCAGCAGCTTAGTTCGTGACTACACAGATACGCAGTATTTT. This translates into CASSLVRDYTDTQYF.

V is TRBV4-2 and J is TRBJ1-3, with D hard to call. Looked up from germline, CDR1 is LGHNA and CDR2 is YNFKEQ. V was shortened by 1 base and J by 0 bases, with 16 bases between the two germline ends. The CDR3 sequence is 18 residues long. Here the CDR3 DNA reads TGTGCCAGCAGCCAAGGTTTTGGCCCCCCCAGCTCTGGAAACACCATATATTTT. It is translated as CASSQGFGPPSSGNTIYF.

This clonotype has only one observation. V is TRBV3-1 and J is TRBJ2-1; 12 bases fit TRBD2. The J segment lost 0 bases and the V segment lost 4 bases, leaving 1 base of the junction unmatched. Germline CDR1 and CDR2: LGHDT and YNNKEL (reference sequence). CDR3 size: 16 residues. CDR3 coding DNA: TGTGCCAGCAGCCTGGGACTAGCGGGCTCCTACAATGAGCAGTTCTTC. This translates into CASSLGLAGSYNEQFF.

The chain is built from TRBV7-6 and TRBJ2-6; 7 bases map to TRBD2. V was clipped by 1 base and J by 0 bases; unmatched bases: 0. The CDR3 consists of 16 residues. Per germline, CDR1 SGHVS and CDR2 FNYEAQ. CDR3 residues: CASSLGTSSGANVLTF. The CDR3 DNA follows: TGTGCCAGCAGCTTAGGGACTAGCTCTGGGGCCAACGTCCTGACTTTC.

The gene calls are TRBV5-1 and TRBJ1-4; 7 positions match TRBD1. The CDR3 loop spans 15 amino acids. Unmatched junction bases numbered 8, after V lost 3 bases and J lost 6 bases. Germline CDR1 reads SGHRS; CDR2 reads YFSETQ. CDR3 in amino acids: CASSSRTGTYEKLFF. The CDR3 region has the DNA TGCGCCAGCAGCTCCCGGACAGGCACCTATGAAAAACTGTTTTTT.

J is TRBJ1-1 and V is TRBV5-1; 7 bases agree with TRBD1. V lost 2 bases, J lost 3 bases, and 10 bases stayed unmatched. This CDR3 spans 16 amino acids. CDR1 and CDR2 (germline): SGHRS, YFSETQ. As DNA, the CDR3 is TGCGCCAGCAGCTTCCTACAGGGGAGGGCGTACACTGAAGCTTTCTTT. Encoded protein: CASSFLQGRAYTEAFF.

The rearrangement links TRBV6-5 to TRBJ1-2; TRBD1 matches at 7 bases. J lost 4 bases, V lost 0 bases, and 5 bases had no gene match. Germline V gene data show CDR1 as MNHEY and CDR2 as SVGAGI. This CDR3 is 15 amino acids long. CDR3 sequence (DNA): TGTGCCAGCAGTTACTCGACAGGGTTAGGCTATGGCTACACCTTC. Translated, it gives CASSYSTGLGYGYTF.

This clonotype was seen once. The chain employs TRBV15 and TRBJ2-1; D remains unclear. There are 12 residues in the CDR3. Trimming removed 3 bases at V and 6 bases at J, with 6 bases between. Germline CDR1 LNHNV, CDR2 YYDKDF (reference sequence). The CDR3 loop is CATSSQGNEQFF. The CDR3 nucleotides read TGTGCCACCAGCAGTCAAGGCAATGAGCAGTTCTTC.

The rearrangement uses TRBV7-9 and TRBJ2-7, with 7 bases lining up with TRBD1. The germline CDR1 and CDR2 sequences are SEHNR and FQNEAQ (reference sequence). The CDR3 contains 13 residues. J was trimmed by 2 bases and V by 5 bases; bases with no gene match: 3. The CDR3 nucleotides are TGTGCCAGCAGCCACGGGACAGCCTACGAGCAGTACTTC. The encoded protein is CASSHGTAYEQYF.

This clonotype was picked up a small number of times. The CDR3 spells CASSLEGGHYGYTF. CDR3 nucleotide sequence: TGCGCCAGCAGCTTGGAAGGGGGGCACTATGGCTACACCTTC. The V gene is TRBV5-1, the J gene TRBJ1-2, with D possibly matching TRBD1 (6 bases). The CDR3 totals 14 residues. The germline V and J ends were trimmed by 0 bases and 3 bases, with 9 bases remaining between them. Germline lookup yields CDR1 SGHRS and CDR2 YFSETQ.

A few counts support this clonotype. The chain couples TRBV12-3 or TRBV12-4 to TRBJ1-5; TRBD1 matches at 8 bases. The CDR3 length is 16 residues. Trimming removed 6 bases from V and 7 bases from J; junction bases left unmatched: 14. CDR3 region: CASSPTGRGRGQPQHF. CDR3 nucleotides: TGTGCCAGCAGCCCTACGGGCAGGGGGCGAGGGCAGCCCCAGCATTTT.

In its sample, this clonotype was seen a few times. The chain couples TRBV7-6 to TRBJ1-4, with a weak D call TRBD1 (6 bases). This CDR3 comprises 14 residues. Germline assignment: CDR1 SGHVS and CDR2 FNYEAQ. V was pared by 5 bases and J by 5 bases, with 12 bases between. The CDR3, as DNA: TGTGCCAGCAGCCCACATAGGGGGAATGAAAAACTGTTTTTT. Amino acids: CASSPHRGNEKLFF.

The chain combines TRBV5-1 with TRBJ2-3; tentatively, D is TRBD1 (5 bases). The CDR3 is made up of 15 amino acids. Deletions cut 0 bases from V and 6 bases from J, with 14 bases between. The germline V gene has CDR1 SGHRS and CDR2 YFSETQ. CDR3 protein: CASSLDGGAVDTQYF. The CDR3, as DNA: TGCGCCAGCAGCTTGGACGGTGGGGCGGTGGATACGCAGTATTTT.

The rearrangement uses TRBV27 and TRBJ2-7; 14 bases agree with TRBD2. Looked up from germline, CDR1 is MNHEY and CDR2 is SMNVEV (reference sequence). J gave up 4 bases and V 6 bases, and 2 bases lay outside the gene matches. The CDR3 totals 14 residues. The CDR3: CASRRTSGRYEQYF. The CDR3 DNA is TGTGCCAGCAGAAGGACTAGCGGGAGGTACGAGCAGTACTTC.

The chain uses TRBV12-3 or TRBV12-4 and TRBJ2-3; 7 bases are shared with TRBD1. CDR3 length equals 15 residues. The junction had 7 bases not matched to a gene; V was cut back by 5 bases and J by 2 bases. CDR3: CASSQTGTATDTQYF. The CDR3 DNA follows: TGTGCCAGCAGTCAGACAGGGACAGCCACAGATACGCAGTATTTT.

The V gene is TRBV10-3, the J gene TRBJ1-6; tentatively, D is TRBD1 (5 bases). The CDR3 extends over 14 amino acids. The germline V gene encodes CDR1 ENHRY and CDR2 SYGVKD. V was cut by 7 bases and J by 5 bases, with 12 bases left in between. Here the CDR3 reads CAITQGGNNSPLHF. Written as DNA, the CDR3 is TGTGCCATCACGCAGGGTGGAAATAATTCACCCCTCCACTTT.

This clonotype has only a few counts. The CDR3 DNA sequence: TGTGCCAGCAGCTCCCGGGGAACAGGGGACGCTGAAGCTTTCTTT. Translated: CASSSRGTGDAEAFF. This rearrangement joins TRBV11-2 to TRBJ1-1; 7 nucleotides align to TRBD1. CDR3 length: 15 residues. J lost 6 bases, V lost 4 bases, and 11 bases had no gene match. Germline CDR1 SGHAT, CDR2 FQNNGV.

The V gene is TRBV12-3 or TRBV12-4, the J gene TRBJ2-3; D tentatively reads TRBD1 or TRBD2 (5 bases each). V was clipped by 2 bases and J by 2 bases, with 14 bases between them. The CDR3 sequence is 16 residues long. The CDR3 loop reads CASSLKFGTITDTQYF. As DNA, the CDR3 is TGTGCCAGCAGTTTAAAATTTGGGACGATCACAGATACGCAGTATTTT.

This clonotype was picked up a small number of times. CDR3 loop: CASSRFGQGAGELFF. DNA for the CDR3: TGTGCCAGCAGCCGATTCGGACAGGGCGCCGGGGAGCTGTTTTTT. The gene calls are TRBV9 and TRBJ2-2; 8 nucleotides agree with TRBD1. The CDR3 sequence is 15 residues long. J lost 6 bases, V lost 4 bases, and 8 bases had no gene match. CDR1 and CDR2 from the germline V gene are SGDLS and YYNGEE.

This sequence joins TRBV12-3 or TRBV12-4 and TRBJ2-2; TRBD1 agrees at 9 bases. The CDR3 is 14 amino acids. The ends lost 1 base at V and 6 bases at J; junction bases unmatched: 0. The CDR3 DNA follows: TGTGCCAGCAGTTTAGGGGACAGGGCCGGGGAGCTGTTTTTT. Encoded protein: CASSLGDRAGELFF.